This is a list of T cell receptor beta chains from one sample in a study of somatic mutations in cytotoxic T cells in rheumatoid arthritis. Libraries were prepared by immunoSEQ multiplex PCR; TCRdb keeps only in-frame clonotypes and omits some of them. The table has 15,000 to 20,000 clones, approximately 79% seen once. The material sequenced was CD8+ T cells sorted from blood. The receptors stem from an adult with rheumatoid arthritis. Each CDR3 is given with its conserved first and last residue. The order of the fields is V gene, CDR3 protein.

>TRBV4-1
CASSQDVWGGTRYEQYF
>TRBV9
CASSVGDHEQFF
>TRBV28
CASSPEGTLSFNYGYTF
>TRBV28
CASTPALNTEAFF
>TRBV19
CASSIGAPGPQHF
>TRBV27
CASSLRGSGPYNEQFF
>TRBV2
CASSPRTGDPYEQYF
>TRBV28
CASSLLAGSTDTQYF
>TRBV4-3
CASSQDRGQGANVLTF
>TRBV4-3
CASSQERTEETQYF